The rows below give T cell receptor beta chains drawn from one sample of a study of technical replicates of blood from a few donors. Assay used: immunoSEQ multiplex PCR; TCRdb lists only in-frame clones, some missing. Of about 84,000 clones listed, 97% were seen once; the top ten hold approximately 0.18%. Sequencing used T cells isolated from PBMCs. The receptors shown here come from a human donor in good health. The CDR3 runs from the conserved cysteine through the conserved F or W. Fields, in order: D gene, J gene, V gene, clone size, CDR3 protein, CDR3 DNA. The D gene is left open where the match is weak. Expanded clones are given a class, and other clones once, few, many or no size at all.

D gene: NA; J gene: TRBJ1-5; V gene: TRBV4-1; clone size: NA; CDR3 protein: CASSQSRGQPQHF; CDR3 DNA: TGCGCCAGCAGCCAATCCAGGGGCCAGCCCCAGCATTTT
D gene: TRBD2; J gene: TRBJ2-7; V gene: TRBV28; clone size: NA; CDR3 protein: CASTVSGGTYEQYF; CDR3 DNA: TGTGCCAGCACCGTTAGCGGGGGCACCTACGAGCAGTACTTC
D gene: TRBD1; J gene: TRBJ1-5; V gene: TRBV9; clone size: NA; CDR3 protein: CASSVAEGAGQPQHF; CDR3 DNA: TGTGCCAGCAGCGTAGCGGAGGGGGCCGGCCAGCCCCAGCATTTT
D gene: TRBD2; J gene: TRBJ2-3; V gene: TRBV7-9; clone size: once; CDR3 protein: CASSPTSGSGRGTDTQYF; CDR3 DNA: TGTGCCAGCAGCCCGACTAGCGGGAGCGGGAGAGGGACAGATACGCAGTATTTT
D gene: TRBD2; J gene: TRBJ2-1; V gene: TRBV2; clone size: NA; CDR3 protein: CATGLAGGGEQFF; CDR3 DNA: TGTGCCACCGGACTAGCGGGAGGGGGTGAGCAGTTCTTC
D gene: NA; J gene: TRBJ2-7; V gene: TRBV29-1; clone size: NA; CDR3 protein: CSVEDLRQGLYEQYF; CDR3 DNA: TGCAGCGTTGAAGATCTAAGGCAGGGACTCTACGAGCAGTACTTC
D gene: TRBD2; J gene: TRBJ2-2; V gene: TRBV2; clone size: NA; CDR3 protein: CASQRLAGGQSRTGELFF; CDR3 DNA: TGTGCCAGCCAACGCCTAGCGGGGGGGCAATCTCGGACCGGGGAGCTGTTTTTT
D gene: NA; J gene: TRBJ2-3; V gene: TRBV2; clone size: NA; CDR3 protein: CAENRDFNTDTQYF; CDR3 DNA: TGTGCCGAGAACCGGGACTTCAACACAGATACGCAGTATTTT
D gene: TRBD2; J gene: TRBJ2-3; V gene: TRBV7-9; clone size: NA; CDR3 protein: CASSWGTSGSADTQYF; CDR3 DNA: TGTGCCAGCAGCTGGGGGACTAGCGGGAGTGCAGATACGCAGTATTTT
D gene: TRBD1; J gene: TRBJ1-2; V gene: TRBV6-5; clone size: NA; CDR3 protein: CASSSRQGMYRGYTF; CDR3 DNA: TGTGCCAGCAGCTCAAGACAGGGAATGTATCGTGGCTACACCTTC
D gene: NA; J gene: TRBJ2-3; V gene: TRBV11-3; clone size: NA; CDR3 protein: CASSLGATDTQYF; CDR3 DNA: TGTGCCAGCAGCTTAGGCGCCACAGATACGCAGTATTTT
D gene: NA; J gene: TRBJ2-1; V gene: TRBV5-1; clone size: once; CDR3 protein: CASTFGGKDEQFF; CDR3 DNA: TGCGCCAGCACTTTTGGAGGAAAGGATGAGCAGTTCTTC
D gene: NA; J gene: TRBJ2-7; V gene: TRBV4-1; clone size: once; CDR3 protein: CASSRGDRPSYEQYF; CDR3 DNA: TGCGCCAGCAGCCGGGGCGACAGGCCCTCCTACGAGCAGTACTTC
D gene: NA; J gene: TRBJ1-2; V gene: TRBV28; clone size: NA; CDR3 protein: CASSLTGRYGYTF; CDR3 DNA: TGTGCCAGCAGTTTAACAGGCCGCTATGGCTACACCTTC
D gene: NA; J gene: TRBJ2-7; V gene: TRBV7-2; clone size: NA; CDR3 protein: CASRLASGYEQYF; CDR3 DNA: TGTGCCAGCAGATTGGCGAGCGGCTACGAGCAGTACTTC
D gene: NA; J gene: TRBJ1-2; V gene: TRBV6-6; clone size: NA; CDR3 protein: CASSMDRYYGYTF; CDR3 DNA: TGTGCCAGCAGTATGGACAGATACTATGGCTACACCTTC
D gene: NA; J gene: TRBJ1-3; V gene: TRBV5-4; clone size: NA; CDR3 protein: CASSPDVSSGNTIYF; CDR3 DNA: TGTGCCAGCAGCCCTGATGTCAGCTCTGGAAACACCATATATTTT
D gene: NA; J gene: TRBJ2-7; V gene: TRBV28; clone size: NA; CDR3 protein: CASSWGVSSYEQYF; CDR3 DNA: TGTGCCAGCAGCTGGGGGGTATCCTCCTACGAGCAGTACTTC
D gene: NA; J gene: TRBJ1-5; V gene: TRBV10-1; clone size: NA; CDR3 protein: CASKRQANDPNQPQHF; CDR3 DNA: TGCGCCAGTAAGAGACAGGCCAACGATCCAAATCAGCCCCAGCATTTT
D gene: NA; J gene: TRBJ2-1; V gene: TRBV7-9; clone size: NA; CDR3 protein: CASTAGARDNEQFF; CDR3 DNA: TGTGCCAGCACCGCGGGGGCCAGAGACAATGAGCAGTTCTTC
D gene: NA; J gene: TRBJ1-2; V gene: TRBV2; clone size: NA; CDR3 protein: CASSPAYGAYGYTF; CDR3 DNA: TGTGCCAGCAGTCCCGCTTATGGGGCGTATGGCTACACCTTC
D gene: NA; J gene: TRBJ2-1; V gene: TRBV6-1; clone size: NA; CDR3 protein: CATTVSMLDEQFF; CDR3 DNA: TGTGCCACGACAGTTTCCATGCTGGATGAGCAGTTCTTC
D gene: TRBD1; J gene: TRBJ1-2; V gene: TRBV6-1; clone size: NA; CDR3 protein: CATVPDRNLNYGYTF; CDR3 DNA: TGTGCCACCGTCCCGGACAGGAACCTTAACTATGGCTACACCTTC
D gene: NA; J gene: TRBJ2-1; V gene: TRBV5-1; clone size: NA; CDR3 protein: CASSLGAEGNEQFF; CDR3 DNA: TGCGCCAGCAGCTTAGGGGCCGAAGGGAATGAGCAGTTCTTC
D gene: TRBD1; J gene: TRBJ2-2; V gene: TRBV30; clone size: NA; CDR3 protein: CAWIPLAAGGTTNTGELFF; CDR3 DNA: TGTGCCTGGATCCCTTTGGCGGCAGGGGGAACAACGAACACCGGGGAGCTGTTTTTT
D gene: TRBD1; J gene: TRBJ2-2; V gene: TRBV5-4; clone size: NA; CDR3 protein: CASSPIDRVGGELFF; CDR3 DNA: TGTGCCAGCAGCCCTATAGACAGGGTTGGCGGGGAGCTGTTTTTT
D gene: NA; J gene: TRBJ1-3; V gene: TRBV11-2; clone size: once; CDR3 protein: CASSWDTGNTIYF; CDR3 DNA: TGTGCCAGCAGCTGGGACACCGGAAACACCATATATTTT
D gene: TRBD2; J gene: TRBJ2-1; V gene: TRBV11-3; clone size: NA; CDR3 protein: CASSPTGLAGEPYNEQFF; CDR3 DNA: TGTGCCAGCAGCCCGACGGGACTAGCGGGAGAACCCTACAATGAGCAGTTCTTC
D gene: NA; J gene: TRBJ1-1; V gene: TRBV6-5; clone size: NA; CDR3 protein: CASSPAGENTEAFF; CDR3 DNA: TGTGCCAGCAGTCCGGCAGGGGAGAACACTGAAGCTTTCTTT
D gene: TRBD1; J gene: TRBJ2-7; V gene: TRBV6-6; clone size: NA; CDR3 protein: CASSYLADRRTYEQYF; CDR3 DNA: TGTGCCAGCAGTTACCTGGCGGACAGGAGAACCTACGAGCAGTACTTC
D gene: NA; J gene: TRBJ1-6; V gene: TRBV6-5; clone size: once; CDR3 protein: CASGLLVNSPLQF; CDR3 DNA: TGTGCCAGCGGCCTTTTGGTTAATTCACCCCTCCAATTT
D gene: NA; J gene: TRBJ2-4; V gene: TRBV6-5; clone size: NA; CDR3 protein: CASMEKAKNIQYF; CDR3 DNA: TGTGCCAGCATGGAGAAAGCCAAAAACATTCAGTACTTC
D gene: NA; J gene: TRBJ1-2; V gene: TRBV9; clone size: NA; CDR3 protein: CASSESTGANYGYTF; CDR3 DNA: TGTGCCAGCAGCGAGTCGACTGGAGCTAACTATGGCTACACCTTC
D gene: NA; J gene: TRBJ1-3; V gene: TRBV11-3; clone size: NA; CDR3 protein: CASSLRWDYSGNTIYF; CDR3 DNA: TGTGCCAGCAGCCTAAGATGGGACTACTCTGGAAACACCATATATTTT
D gene: NA; J gene: TRBJ1-5; V gene: TRBV5-1; clone size: NA; CDR3 protein: CASSSVEHPDQPQHF; CDR3 DNA: TGCGCCAGCAGCTCGGTGGAGCATCCAGATCAGCCCCAGCATTTT
D gene: TRBD1; J gene: TRBJ1-1; V gene: TRBV7-9; clone size: once; CDR3 protein: CASSLEGGGTEAFF; CDR3 DNA: TGTGCCAGCAGCTTAGAAGGGGGCGGAACTGAAGCTTTCTTT
D gene: TRBD1; J gene: TRBJ2-7; V gene: TRBV18; clone size: once; CDR3 protein: CASTPGTGSYEQYF; CDR3 DNA: TGTGCCAGCACGCCCGGGACAGGATCCTACGAGCAGTACTTC
D gene: NA; J gene: TRBJ2-5; V gene: TRBV5-1; clone size: NA; CDR3 protein: CASREVGSLKTQYF; CDR3 DNA: TGCGCCAGCAGAGAAGTAGGGAGTTTAAAGACCCAGTACTTC
D gene: TRBD1; J gene: TRBJ1-4; V gene: TRBV6-6; clone size: NA; CDR3 protein: CASSPRGPQEKLFF; CDR3 DNA: TGTGCCAGCAGTCCAAGGGGGCCGCAAGAAAAACTGTTTTTT
D gene: TRBD2; J gene: TRBJ2-3; V gene: TRBV6-5; clone size: NA; CDR3 protein: CASRRLAGGGDTQYF; CDR3 DNA: TGTGCCAGCAGGCGCCTAGCGGGGGGGGGAGATACGCAGTATTTT
D gene: NA; J gene: TRBJ2-7; V gene: TRBV27; clone size: NA; CDR3 protein: CASSLSAGPYEQYF; CDR3 DNA: TGTGCCAGCAGTTTATCGGCGGGACCCTACGAGCAGTACTTC
D gene: TRBD2; J gene: TRBJ2-1; V gene: TRBV5-4; clone size: NA; CDR3 protein: CASSSGTSGRVSSSYNEQFF; CDR3 DNA: TGTGCCAGCAGCTCTGGGACTAGCGGGAGGGTTTCGAGCTCCTACAATGAGCAGTTCTTC
D gene: NA; J gene: TRBJ2-1; V gene: TRBV7-9; clone size: NA; CDR3 protein: CASSKTDEQFF; CDR3 DNA: TGTGCCAGCAGCAAGACAGACGAGCAGTTCTTC
D gene: NA; J gene: TRBJ2-3; V gene: TRBV29-1; clone size: NA; CDR3 protein: CSVEDGVAGWVVDTQYF; CDR3 DNA: TGCAGCGTTGAAGATGGGGTGGCAGGGTGGGTTGTAGATACGCAGTATTTT
D gene: TRBD1; J gene: TRBJ1-2; V gene: TRBV25-1; clone size: NA; CDR3 protein: CASSLTPTGDGYTF; CDR3 DNA: TGTGCCAGCAGTCTAACCCCGACAGGGGATGGCTACACCTTC
D gene: NA; J gene: TRBJ1-6; V gene: TRBV19; clone size: NA; CDR3 protein: CASSKDTGLSDSPLHF; CDR3 DNA: TGTGCCAGTAGTAAGGATACAGGGTTAAGCGATTCACCCCTCCACTTT